The source of this TCR beta chain is a study of T cell responses to AZD1222 COVID-19 vaccine. Details on this clone: Its antigen is not identified.

The CDR3 loop spans 15 amino acids. V lost 5 bases and J lost 9, with 22 bases in between. The germline V gene encodes CDR1 SGHVS and CDR2 FQNEAQ. General study points: No repertoire was sampled before or during the peak T cell response, only after it. Vaccine-associated CD4 TCRs spanned spike, dominant at 160-218 and 743-854. Nearly half of spike-specific TCRs reportedly target unmutated variant regions. It was only a handful of AZD1222 recipients who were seropositive at baseline.

Sequencing used immunoSEQ multiplex PCR; TCRdb keeps in-frame clones, though not all of them. The top ten hold roughly 2.3% of the sample, which has 70,000 to 90,000 clones, roughly 87% seen once. The genes are TRBV7-8 and TRBJ2-5; perhaps TRBD1 as D (6 bases). Sequenced here: peripheral blood, sampled on day 0 of AZD1222 vaccination. The TCR originated in an adult in good health. The CDR3 nucleotides read TGTGCCAGCAGCCCACAAGCAGGGGCGGGTGGGGCCCAGTACTTC. Translated: CASSPQAGAGGAQYF.